The source of this T cell receptor (beta chain) is a study of blood T cell repertoires in COVID-19. V was cut by 5 bases and J by 2 bases, with 12 bases left in between. CDR3 length equals 14 residues. Germline V CDR1 and CDR2: MNHNY, SVGAGI (reference sequence). Assay: immunoSEQ multiplex PCR; the TCRdb copy retains only in-frame clones and omits some. Counted here are 220,000 or so clones, roughly 89% occurring once; the ten biggest clones make up approximately 6.8%. Ages ranged from about 18 to 89 years, with residence in around 24 US areas. Assignment of participants to cohorts was predicated upon participant-reported clinical history. Two negative PCRs, clearance, or symptom resolution had been documented for recovered Cohort 3 donors.

This chain links TRBV6-6 with TRBJ1-1; TRBD1 is a possible D gene (5 bases). The sample taken for sequencing was PBMCs or T cells enriched from blood (not recorded which). The origin of this receptor is a middle-aged woman who had recovered from COVID-19. CDR3 sequence reads: CASSQTGINTEAFF. Written as DNA, the CDR3 is TGTGCCAGCAGTCAAACAGGAATCAACACTGAAGCTTTCTTT.